This T cell receptor (beta chain) appears in the sequencing data of a study of post-analysis software for immune sequencing data. General study points: A few TRBV segments appeared more often in patients than in controls, and TRBV5-6, TRBV5-1 and TRBV20-1 were among these.

Germline loops: CDR1 SEHNR, CDR2 FQNEAQ (reference sequence). V lost 5 bases to trimming and J lost 8 bases; unmatched junction nucleotides: 13. The CDR3 contains 16 residues. The TCR beta cDNA libraries contained unique molecular identifiers. With about 0.9 to 11 million T cells as the source, 400,000 to 550,000 cDNA molecules resulted. Via MiXCR, TCRdb re-called the PCR reads, giving one row per CDR3 protein. The data show 450,000 to 650,000 distinct CDR3 sequences, with 44% seen just once and around 1.7% held by the top ten. Comment on this clonotype: Its cognate antigen is unknown.

Source material: blood. The chain carries TRBV7-9 and TRBJ2-1; 9 nucleotides line up with TRBD1. The receptor was isolated from a girl aged 5-17 years with multiple sclerosis. The CDR3 DNA reads as TGTGCCAGCAGCCGACTCCCGGGACAGGGAGGCGATGAGCAGTTCTTC. Its protein product is CASSRLPGQGGDEQFF.